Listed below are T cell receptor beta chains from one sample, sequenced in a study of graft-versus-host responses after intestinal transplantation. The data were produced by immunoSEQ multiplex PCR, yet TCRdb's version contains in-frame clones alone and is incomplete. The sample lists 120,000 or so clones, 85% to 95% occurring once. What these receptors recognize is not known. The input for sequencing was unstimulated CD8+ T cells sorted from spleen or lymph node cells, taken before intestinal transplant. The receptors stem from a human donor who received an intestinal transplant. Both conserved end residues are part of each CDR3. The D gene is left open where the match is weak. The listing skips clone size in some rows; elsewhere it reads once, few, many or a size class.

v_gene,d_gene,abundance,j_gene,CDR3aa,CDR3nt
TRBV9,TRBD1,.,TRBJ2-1,CASSVEGAPFYNEQFF,TGTGCCAGCAGCGTAGAGGGGGCCCCATTCTACAATGAGCAGTTCTTC
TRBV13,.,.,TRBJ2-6,CASSLGQSHRALTF,TGTGCCAGCAGCTTAGGGCAGTCCCACAGGGCCCTGACTTTC
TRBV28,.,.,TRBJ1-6,CASSLPASASPLHF,TGTGCCAGCAGTTTACCGGCATCAGCTTCACCCCTCCACTTT
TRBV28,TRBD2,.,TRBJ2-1,CASSPRAGGYNEQFF,TGTGCCAGCAGTCCACGGGCGGGAGGTTACAATGAGCAGTTCTTC
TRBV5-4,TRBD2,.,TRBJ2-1,CASSLAALAVFNEQFF,TGTGCCAGCAGCTTGGCCGCGCTAGCGGTATTCAATGAGCAGTTCTTC
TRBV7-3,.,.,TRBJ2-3,CASSSQDVTDTQYF,TGTGCCAGCAGCTCTCAGGACGTGACAGATACGCAGTATTTT
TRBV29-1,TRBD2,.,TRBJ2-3,CSVLILAGVATDTQYF,TGCAGCGTCTTAATCTTAGCGGGAGTTGCCACAGATACGCAGTATTTT
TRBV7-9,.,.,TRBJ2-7,CASSPTVYEQYF,TGTGCCAGCAGCCCTACAGTCTACGAGCAGTACTTC
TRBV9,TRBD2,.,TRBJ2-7,CASSVAGTSRDEQYF,TGTGCCAGCAGCGTAGCCGGGACTAGCCGGGACGAGCAGTACTTC
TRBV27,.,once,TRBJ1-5,CASSLGYSNQPQHF,TGTGCCAGCAGTTTAGGCTATAGCAATCAGCCCCAGCATTTT
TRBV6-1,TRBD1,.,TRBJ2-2,CASRRTGGTGELFF,TGTGCCAGCCGCCGGACAGGGGGGACCGGGGAGCTGTTTTTT
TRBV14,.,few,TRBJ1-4,CASSQSQIATNEKLFF,TGTGCCAGCAGCCAAAGTCAGATTGCAACTAATGAAAAACTGTTTTTT
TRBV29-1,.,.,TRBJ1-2,CSVIFRAGDYGYTF,TGCAGCGTGATCTTCAGGGCCGGAGACTATGGCTACACCTTC
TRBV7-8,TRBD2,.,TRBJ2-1,CASSLGGTYNEQFF,TGTGCCAGCAGCTTGGGGGGGACCTACAATGAGCAGTTCTTC
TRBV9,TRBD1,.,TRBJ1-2,CASSYRDSDYGYTF,TGTGCCAGCAGCTACCGGGACAGCGATTATGGCTACACCTTC
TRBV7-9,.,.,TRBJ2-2,CASSSNQGGMSSGELFF,TGTGCCAGCAGCTCCAACCAGGGGGGGATGAGCTCCGGGGAGCTGTTTTTT
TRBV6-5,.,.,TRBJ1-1,CASSYQIGGTEAFF,TGTGCCAGCAGTTACCAGATAGGGGGCACTGAAGCTTTCTTT
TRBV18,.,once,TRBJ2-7,CASSPEGTLSYEQYF,TGTGCCAGCTCACCAGAGGGGACACTTTCCTACGAGCAGTACTTC
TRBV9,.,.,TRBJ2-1,CASSVRGNGEQFF,TGTGCCAGCAGCGTAAGAGGGAACGGTGAGCAGTTCTTC
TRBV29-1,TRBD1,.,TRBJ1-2,CSAVGQDYGYTF,TGCAGCGCGGTGGGACAGGACTATGGCTACACCTTC
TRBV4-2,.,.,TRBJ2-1,CASSQDPPFVGAGNNEQFF,TGTGCCAGCAGCCAAGATCCCCCGTTCGTGGGGGCGGGCAACAATGAGCAGTTCTTC
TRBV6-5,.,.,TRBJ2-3,CATSSRASATDTQYF,TGTGCCACCTCGTCGAGGGCTAGCGCTACAGATACGCAGTATTTT
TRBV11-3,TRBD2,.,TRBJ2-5,CASSNVLAGGIQETQYF,TGTGCCAGCAGCAACGTCCTAGCGGGAGGGATACAAGAGACCCAGTACTTC
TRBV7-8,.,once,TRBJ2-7,CASSLGPRSYEQYF,TGTGCCAGCAGCTTAGGTCCTAGGAGCTACGAGCAGTACTTC
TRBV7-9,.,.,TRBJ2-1,CASTTSGPNEQFF,TGTGCCAGCACCACCTCAGGTCCTAATGAGCAGTTCTTC
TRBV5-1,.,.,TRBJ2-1,CASSLGGVEQFF,TGCGCCAGCAGCTTGGGTGGGGTTGAGCAGTTCTTC
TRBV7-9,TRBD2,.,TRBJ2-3,CASSLGWASGHTDTQYF,TGTGCCAGCAGCTTAGGGTGGGCTAGCGGGCACACAGATACGCAGTATTTT
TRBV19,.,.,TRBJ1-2,CASSISSGGYTF,TGTGCCAGTAGTATCTCCTCGGGCGGCTACACCTTC
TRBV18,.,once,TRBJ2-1,CASSPGVGEQVRSETYNEQFF,TGTGCCAGCTCACCAGGAGTCGGCGAACAGGTGCGCTCCGAGACCTACAATGAGCAGTTCTTC
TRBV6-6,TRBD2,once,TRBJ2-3,CASTPTSGRLDTQYF,TGTGCCAGCACTCCGACTAGCGGGAGGTTGGATACGCAGTATTTT
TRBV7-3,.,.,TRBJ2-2,CASSLMSGILGELFF,TGTGCCAGCAGCTTAATGTCGGGAATTCTCGGGGAGCTGTTTTTT
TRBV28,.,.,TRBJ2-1,CASTKRQSYNEQFF,TGTGCCAGCACTAAGCGGCAATCCTACAATGAGCAGTTCTTC
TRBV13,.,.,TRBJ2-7,CASRPDGSYEQYF,TGTGCCAGCAGGCCCGACGGATCCTACGAGCAGTACTTC
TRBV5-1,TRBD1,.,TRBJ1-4,CASSSWTGTNEKLFF,TGCGCCAGCAGCTCCTGGACAGGGACTAATGAAAAACTGTTTTTT
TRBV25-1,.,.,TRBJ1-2,CASSELGQQVYGYTF,TGTGCCAGCAGTGAATTAGGGCAGCAAGTCTATGGCTACACCTTC
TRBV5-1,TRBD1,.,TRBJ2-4,CASSLLQGAKDIQYF,TGCGCCAGCAGCTTGTTACAGGGGGCGAAAGACATTCAGTACTTC
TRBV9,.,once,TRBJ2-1,CASSATDSYNEQFF,TGTGCCAGCAGCGCCACTGACTCCTACAATGAGCAGTTCTTC
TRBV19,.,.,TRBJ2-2,CASKDWLTGELFF,TGTGCCAGTAAAGACTGGCTCACCGGGGAGCTGTTTTTT
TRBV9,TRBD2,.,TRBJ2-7,CASSHGGERGTYEQYF,TGTGCCAGCAGCCATGGGGGAGAGCGGGGAACCTACGAGCAGTACTTC
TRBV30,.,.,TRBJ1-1,CAWTEQGGSPEAFF,TGTGCCTGGACCGAACAGGGCGGTAGTCCTGAAGCTTTCTTT
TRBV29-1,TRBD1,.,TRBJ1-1,CSVISGQGRADTEAFF,TGCAGCGTTATTTCGGGACAGGGACGGGCGGACACTGAAGCTTTCTTT
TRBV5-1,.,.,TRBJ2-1,CASSLFPNNEQFF,TGCGCCAGCAGCTTGTTTCCAAACAATGAGCAGTTCTTC
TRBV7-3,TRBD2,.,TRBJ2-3,CASSLLTTSVERQYF,TGTGCCAGCAGCTTACTTACGACTAGCGTAGAAAGGCAGTATTTT
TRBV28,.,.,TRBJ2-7,CASSGYQGIYEQYF,TGTGCCAGCAGTGGGTACCAGGGAATCTACGAGCAGTACTTC
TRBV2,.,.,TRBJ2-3,CATPGPYTDTQYF,TGTGCCACCCCGGGACCCTACACAGATACGCAGTATTTT
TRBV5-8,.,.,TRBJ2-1,CASTTRGDNEQFF,TGTGCCAGCACGACGAGAGGTGACAATGAGCAGTTCTTC
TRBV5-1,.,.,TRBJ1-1,CASSLERGKAFF,TGCGCCAGCAGCTTGGAGCGCGGGAAGGCTTTCTTT
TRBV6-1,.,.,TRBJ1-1,CASSVGRDMNTEAFF,TGTGCCAGCAGTGTCGGACGGGACATGAACACTGAAGCTTTCTTT
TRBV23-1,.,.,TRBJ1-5,CASSRRTDTKPWSNQPQHF,TGCGCCAGCAGTAGACGAACCGACACGAAGCCATGGAGCAATCAGCCCCAGCATTTT
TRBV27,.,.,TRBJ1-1,CASRLTGDNTEAFF,TGTGCCAGCAGACTTACAGGAGATAACACTGAAGCTTTCTTT
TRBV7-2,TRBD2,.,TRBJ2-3,CASAPGIAGVDTQYF,TGTGCCAGCGCCCCCGGGATAGCGGGAGTAGATACGCAGTATTTT
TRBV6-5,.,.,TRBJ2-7,CASSPGTPYEQYF,TGTGCCAGCAGCCCCGGCACACCCTACGAGCAGTACTTC
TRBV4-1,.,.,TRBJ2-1,CASSQEGRYNEQFF,TGCGCCAGCAGCCAAGAGGGGAGATACAATGAGCAGTTCTTC
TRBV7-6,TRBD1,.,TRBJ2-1,CASSLVVGTGGNYNEQFF,TGTGCCAGCAGCTTAGTAGTGGGGACAGGGGGTAACTACAATGAGCAGTTCTTC